The 14 T cell receptor beta chains presented below share a single source sample, sequenced in a study of T cell responses to AZD1222 COVID-19 vaccine. Clones were sequenced by immunoSEQ multiplex PCR, and TCRdb holds only the in-frame ones, with some missing. The sample has 150,000 to 200,000 clones, approximately 86% seen once. The sequencing here drew on peripheral blood, taken 28 days after the second AZD1222 dose. These receptors all stem from an adult who received the AZD1222 COVID-19 vaccine.

This chain connects TRBV30 to TRBJ1-2; 11 bases map to TRBD1. V lost 0 bases and J lost 4; bases outside the gene matches: 4. Germline V CDR1 and CDR2: GTSNPN, SVGIG (reference sequence). This CDR3 region has 15 residues. CDR3 amino acids: CAWSVVGTGGYGYTF. CDR3 DNA: TGTGCCTGGAGTGTAGTTGGGACAGGGGGCTATGGCTACACCTTC.

V gene TRBV19 combines with J gene TRBJ2-7, with TRBD1 identical over 9 bases. Trimming removed 5 bases from V and 2 bases from J; junction bases left unmatched: 7. This CDR3 spans 15 amino acids. CDR1 LNHDA and CDR2 SQIVND come from the germline V gene (reference sequence). The CDR3 spells CASSLRRQGAYEQYF. Written as DNA, the CDR3 is TGTGCCAGTAGTCTTCGACGACAGGGGGCCTACGAGCAGTACTTC.

The V and J genes are TRBV5-6 and TRBJ1-2; D gene uncertain. The CDR3 spans 14 residues. V was cut by 6 bases and J by 4 bases, with 16 bases left in between. Germline values: CDR1 SGHDT, CDR2 YYEEEE. CDR3 DNA sequence: TGTGCCAGCACCATATCACAGCTTAGCTATGGCTACACCTTC. Its protein is CASTISQLSYGYTF.

V is TRBV6-5 and J is TRBJ1-2; D is uncertain. This CDR3 contains 13 residues. Per germline, CDR1 MNHEY and CDR2 SVGAGI. V lost 5 bases, J lost 7 bases, and 14 bases lay in between. CDR3 residues: CASSPIGLAGYTF. The CDR3 DNA is TGTGCCAGCAGTCCCATAGGGTTGGCTGGCTACACCTTC.

The chain joins TRBV7-2 to TRBJ1-1, with D unclear. CDR1 is SGHTA, CDR2 FQGNSA, per germline. V was clipped by 1 base and J by 0 bases, with 9 bases between them. The CDR3 has 15 residues. The CDR3: CASSLVEGMNTEAFF. DNA of the CDR3: TGTGCCAGCAGCTTAGTTGAGGGAATGAACACTGAAGCTTTCTTT. The full variable domain, rest sourced from reference TRBV7-2 and TRBJ1-1, is GAGVSQSPSNKVTEKGKDVELRCDPISGHTALYWYRQSLGQGLEFLIYFQGNSAPDKSGLPSDRFSAERTGGSVSTLTIQRTQQEDSAVYLCASSLVEGMNTEAFFGQGTRLTVV.

This clone was observed a few times. This chain connects TRBV5-4 to TRBJ1-6; D is ambiguous. Trimming removed 5 bases from V and 8 bases from J, with 20 bases in between. The CDR3 extends over 16 amino acids. Germline CDR1 SGHNT, CDR2 YYREEE (reference sequence). The CDR3 region has the DNA TGTGCCAGCAGACTTGTGAGAGGGAATTTGGATTCACCCCTCCACTTT. Amino acids: CASRLVRGNLDSPLHF.

This chain joins TRBV5-1 and TRBJ1-2; 7 bases are shared with TRBD1. V was pared by 0 bases and J by 4 bases, with 9 bases of the junction left unmatched. This CDR3 contains 16 residues. Germline CDR1 reads SGHRS; CDR2 reads YFSETQ. The CDR3 DNA is TGCGCCAGCAGCTTGGAGGGACAGAATGAAGGCTATGGCTACACCTTC. Its translation is CASSLEGQNEGYGYTF.

The chain uses TRBV30 and TRBJ1-4, with D perhaps TRBD1 (5 bases). CDR1 is GTSNPN and CDR2 is SVGIG in the germline V gene (reference sequence). The CDR3 runs to 14 residues. Trimming removed 5 bases at V and 8 bases at J, with 18 bases between. CDR3 region: CAWDGIGVGEKLFF. The DNA of the CDR3 is TGTGCCTGGGATGGGATAGGGGTAGGGGAAAAACTGTTTTTT.

This chain links TRBV6-6 with TRBJ1-5; TRBD1 is a possible D gene (6 bases). Germline V lookup: CDR1 MNHNY, CDR2 SVGAGI (reference sequence). With 8 bases removed from V and 5 bases from J, the gap between germline ends came to 16 bases. The CDR3 is 14 residues long. CDR3 loop: CASGDTRGYQPQHF. The CDR3, as DNA: TGTGCCAGCGGGGACACCCGTGGGTATCAGCCCCAGCATTTT.

This clone was seen a few times. The chain couples TRBV6-2 or TRBV6-3 to TRBJ1-5, with 7 bases identical to TRBD1. Germline CDR1 and CDR2: MNHEY and SVGEGT. The CDR3 runs 18 residues. V was pared by 2 bases and J by 4 bases, with 14 bases of the junction left unmatched. The CDR3 DNA sequence: TGTGCCAGCAGTTACCCGTCCGGGCGCGGGACAGCGAATCAGCCCCAGCATTTT. Amino acids: CASSYPSGRGTANQPQHF.

The chain carries TRBV13 and TRBJ1-2; TRBD1 matches at 9 bases. After removal of 4 bases from V and 2 bases from J, the junction contained 5 bases not matched to a gene. The CDR3 contains 15 residues. The germline V gene has CDR1 PRHDT and CDR2 FYEKMQ (reference sequence). The CDR3 region is CASSSAGQGNYGYTF. The CDR3 nucleotides read TGTGCCAGCAGCTCTGCTGGACAGGGGAACTATGGCTACACCTTC. Full variable domain (outside the CDR3, taken from reference TRBV13 and TRBJ1-2): AAGVIQSPRHLIKEKRETATLKCYPIPRHDTVYWYQQGPGQDPQFLISFYEKMQSDKGSIPDRFSAQQFSDYHSELNMSSLELGDSALYFCASSSAGQGNYGYTFGSGTRLTVV.

In this sample, this clone turned up a few times. This chain uses TRBV7-9 with TRBJ1-5, with D hard to call. CDR1 is SEHNR and CDR2 is FQNEAQ in the germline V gene (reference sequence). The length of the CDR3 is 13 residues. V dropped 3 bases and J dropped 5 bases, with 8 bases sitting between them. The CDR3 is CASSFSGDQPQHF. CDR3 coding DNA: TGTGCCAGCAGCTTTTCCGGGGATCAGCCCCAGCATTTT.

This chain connects TRBV3-1 (or the pseudogene TRBV3-2) to TRBJ1-1, with D unresolved. The CDR3 is 15 residues long. Deletions cut 2 bases from V and 0 bases from J, with 10 bases between. Germline V gene sequence: CDR1 LGHDT, CDR2 YNNKEL (reference sequence). CDR3 sequence: CASSQLGQLNTEAFF. The CDR3 bases are TGTGCCAGCAGCCAACTAGGGCAGTTGAACACTGAAGCTTTCTTT.

Details on this clone: A read error may account for a junction end that differs from germline. The chain couples TRBV25-1 to TRBJ2-1, with D uncertain. Germline CDR1 and CDR2: MGHDK and SYGVNS. The CDR3 contains 15 residues. CDR3 coding DNA: TGTGCCAGCAGTGAATCGGACCGCTCCTTCAATGAGCAGTTCTTC. This gives the protein CASSESDRSFNEQFF.